This T cell receptor (beta chain) was retrieved from a study of T cells after yellow fever vaccination. Points from the study as a whole: The study re-detected most primary-vaccination clones after the booster (around 96% CD4, roughly 88% CD8). Though weaker, the secondary response peaked faster, on day 5 versus 15.

Germline CDR1 reads MNHEY; CDR2 reads SVGAGI. The CDR3 is 13 amino acids. V was clipped by 8 bases and J by 2 bases; unmatched bases: 5. The table lists this clonotype with many counts. No antigen is known for it. In making TCR cDNA, 5'RACE template switching added a universal primer site and UMIs to it. TCRdb recomputed calls from the 5' RACE reads with MiXCR, one row per CDR3 protein. The data hold some 300,000 distinct CDR3 sequences, with approximately 3.9% observed a single time. Specimen: PBMCs, collected on the day of the yellow fever booster vaccination. V and J are TRBV6-5 and TRBJ2-5, with 7 positions matching TRBD1. The sequence was collected from a man younger than 30 who received the YFV17D yellow fever vaccine. The chain's CDR3 is CASRWTGQETQYF. The CDR3 bases are TGTGCCAGCCGATGGACAGGACAAGAGACCCAGTACTTC.